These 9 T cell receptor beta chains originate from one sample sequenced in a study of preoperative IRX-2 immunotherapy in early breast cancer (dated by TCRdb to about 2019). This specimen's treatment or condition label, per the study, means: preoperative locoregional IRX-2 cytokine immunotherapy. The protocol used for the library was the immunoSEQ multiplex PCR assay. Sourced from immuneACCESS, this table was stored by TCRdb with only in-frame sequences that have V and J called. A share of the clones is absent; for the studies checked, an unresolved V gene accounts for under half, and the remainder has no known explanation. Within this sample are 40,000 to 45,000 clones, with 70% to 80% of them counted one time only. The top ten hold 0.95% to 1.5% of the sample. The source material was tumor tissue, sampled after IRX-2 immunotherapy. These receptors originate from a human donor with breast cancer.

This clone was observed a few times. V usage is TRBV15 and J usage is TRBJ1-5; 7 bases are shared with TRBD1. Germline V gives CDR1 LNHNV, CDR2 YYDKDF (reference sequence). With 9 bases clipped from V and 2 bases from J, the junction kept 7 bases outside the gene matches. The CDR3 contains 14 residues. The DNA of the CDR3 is TGTGCCACTACCATTGACAGGGGCAATCAGCCCCAGCATTTT. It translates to CATTIDRGNQPQHF. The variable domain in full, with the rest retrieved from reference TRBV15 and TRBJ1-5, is DAMVIQNPRYQVTQFGKPVTLSCSQTLNHNVMYWYQQKSSQAPKLLFHYYDKDFNNEADTPDNFQSRRPNTSFCFLDIRSPGLGDTAMYLCATTIDRGNQPQHFGDGTRLSIL.

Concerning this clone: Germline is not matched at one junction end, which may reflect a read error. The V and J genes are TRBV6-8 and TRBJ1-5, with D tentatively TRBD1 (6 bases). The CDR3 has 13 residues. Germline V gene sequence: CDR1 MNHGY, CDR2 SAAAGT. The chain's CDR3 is CAISGRGAQPQHF. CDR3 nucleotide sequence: TGTGCCATCAGTGGCAGGGGAGCACAGCCCCAGCATTTT.

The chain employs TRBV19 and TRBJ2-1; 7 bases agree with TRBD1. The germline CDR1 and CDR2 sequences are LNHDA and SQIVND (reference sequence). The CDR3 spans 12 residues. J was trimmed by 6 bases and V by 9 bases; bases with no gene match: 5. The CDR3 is CASTGQFNEQFF. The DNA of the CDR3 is TGTGCCAGCACGGGACAGTTCAATGAGCAGTTCTTC.

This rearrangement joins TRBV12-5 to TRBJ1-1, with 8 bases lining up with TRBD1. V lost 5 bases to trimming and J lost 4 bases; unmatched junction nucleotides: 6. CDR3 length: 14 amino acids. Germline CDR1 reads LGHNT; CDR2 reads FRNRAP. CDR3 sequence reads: CASGHTGGGTEAFF. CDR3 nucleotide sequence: TGTGCTAGTGGTCACACAGGGGGAGGCACTGAAGCTTTCTTT.

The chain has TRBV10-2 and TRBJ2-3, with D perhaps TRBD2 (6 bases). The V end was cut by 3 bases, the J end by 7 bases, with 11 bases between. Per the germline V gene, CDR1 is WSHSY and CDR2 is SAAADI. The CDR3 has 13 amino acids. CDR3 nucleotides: TGCGCCAGCAGTGATGGGGGGAAGCATACGCAGTATTTT. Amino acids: CASSDGGKHTQYF.

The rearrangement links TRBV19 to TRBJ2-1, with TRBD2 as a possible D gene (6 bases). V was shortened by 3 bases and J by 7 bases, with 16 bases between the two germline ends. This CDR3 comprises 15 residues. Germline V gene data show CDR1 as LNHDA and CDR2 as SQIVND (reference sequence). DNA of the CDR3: TGTGCCAGTAGTATTGGGACTGGATCCCCAAATGAGCAGTTCTTC. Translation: CASSIGTGSPNEQFF. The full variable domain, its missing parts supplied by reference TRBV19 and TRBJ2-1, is DGGITQSPKYLFRKEGQNVTLSCEQNLNHDAMYWYRQDPGQGLRLIYYSQIVNDFQKGDIAEGYSVSREKKESFPLTVTSAQKNPTAFYLCASSIGTGSPNEQFFGPGTRLTVL.

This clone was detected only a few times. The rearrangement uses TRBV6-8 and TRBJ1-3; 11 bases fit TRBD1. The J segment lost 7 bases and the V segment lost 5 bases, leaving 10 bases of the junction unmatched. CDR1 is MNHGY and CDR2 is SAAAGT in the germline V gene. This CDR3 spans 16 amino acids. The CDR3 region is CASSEWDRGSGNTIYF. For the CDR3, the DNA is TGTGCCAGCAGTGAGTGGGACAGGGGGTCCGGGAACACCATATATTTT.

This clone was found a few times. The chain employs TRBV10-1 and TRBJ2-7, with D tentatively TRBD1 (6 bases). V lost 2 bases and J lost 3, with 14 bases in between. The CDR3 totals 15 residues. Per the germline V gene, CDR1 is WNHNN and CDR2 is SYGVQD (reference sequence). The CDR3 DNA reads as TGCGCCAGCAGTGAGCCGGGGACAAACGGCTACGAGCAGTACTTC. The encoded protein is CASSEPGTNGYEQYF.

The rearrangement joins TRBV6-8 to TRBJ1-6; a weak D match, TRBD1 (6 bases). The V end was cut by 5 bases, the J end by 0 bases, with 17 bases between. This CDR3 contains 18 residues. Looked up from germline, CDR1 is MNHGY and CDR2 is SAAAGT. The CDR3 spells CASSSSGTQSSYNSPLHF. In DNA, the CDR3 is TGTGCCAGCAGTAGTTCCGGGACACAGAGCTCCTATAATTCACCCCTCCACTTT.